This T cell receptor beta chain appears in the sequencing data of a study of blood T cell repertoires in COVID-19. The overall study: Collection of acute and convalescent COVID-19 samples took place in the United States, Italy and Spain. T cells, B-cell-depleted T cells, or PBMCs supplied cDNA or gDNA.

This clone came up once. The CDR3 length is 15 residues. V lost 4 bases and J 3 bases, leaving 13 bases between the germline ends. CDR1 and CDR2 (germline): ENHRY, SYGVKD. In the authors' workflow: How many nucleated cells were present was estimated from reference gene primer amplification. The table came from immunoSEQ multiplex PCR; TCRdb's copy has only in-frame clones and leaves some out. D and trimming come from the DNA, and the V and J calls and clone size come from that table. Of hundreds of thousands of clones listed, roughly 87% are singletons. This rearrangement joins TRBV10-3 to TRBJ2-1; possibly TRBD1 for D (6 bases). The sequence came from a woman aged 25-40 years with acute or convalescent COVID-19. The sequenced material came from peripheral blood. The DNA of the CDR3 is TGTGCCATCAGTGCGGACTCAGGGGTCTACAATGAGCAGTTCTTC. Protein product: CAISADSGVYNEQFF.